A selection of T cell receptor beta chains follows, all from one sample in a study of cytomegalovirus exposure and HLA in healthy donors. Sequenced by immunoSEQ multiplex PCR; TCRdb stores in-frame clones only, minus some. The sample lists some 170,000 clones, approximately 79% occurring once. The sequenced material came from PBMCs. The receptor source for this set is a man aged 35 to 55 in good health and CMV-seropositive. Each CDR3 is given with its conserved first and last residue. D genes are given only for firm matches. Size values are once, few and many counts, or a class for expanded clones, and some rows have none.

CDR3 length	clone size	D gene	J gene	V gene	CDR3 protein	CDR3 DNA
16	once	NA	TRBJ2-7	TRBV4-2	CASSQDWRDDSYEQYF	TGTGCCAGCAGCCAAGATTGGCGGGACGACTCCTACGAGCAGTACTTC
14	NA	TRBD1	TRBJ1-5	TRBV7-8	CASSLGQGGGRPYF	TGTGCCAGCAGCTTAGGACAGGGGGGCGGACGACCGTATTTT
13	NA	TRBD1	TRBJ1-1	TRBV19	CASPDRDGTEAFF	TGTGCCAGCCCCGACAGGGATGGAACTGAAGCTTTCTTT
14	NA	NA	TRBJ2-7	TRBV9	CASSPRRGSYEQYF	TGTGCCAGCAGCCCCCGACGGGGAAGCTACGAGCAGTACTTC
15	NA	NA	TRBJ2-6	TRBV7-9	CASSPPGLGANVLTF	TGTGCCAGCAGCCCCCCGGGTCTAGGAGCCAACGTCCTGACTTTC
15	NA	TRBD1	TRBJ2-7	TRBV5-1	CASSRGQGGYDEQYF	TGCGCCAGCAGCAGAGGACAGGGCGGGTACGACGAGCAGTACTTC
16	few	TRBD1	TRBJ2-2	TRBV19	CASRKPGQSNTGELFF	TGTGCCAGCCGGAAACCGGGACAGTCGAACACCGGGGAGCTGTTTTTT
15	NA	TRBD1	TRBJ1-4	TRBV5-1	CASSPQGAFNEKLFF	TGCGCCAGCAGCCCTCAGGGGGCCTTTAATGAAAAACTGTTTTTT
17	NA	TRBD2	TRBJ2-2	TRBV4-2	CASSHATGSGDTGELFF	TGTGCCAGCAGCCATGCAACCGGGAGCGGGGACACCGGGGAGCTGTTTTTT
15	NA	TRBD2	TRBJ2-7	TRBV10-2	CASKDPAGGLYEQYF	TGCGCCAGCAAGGACCCAGCGGGAGGGCTCTACGAGCAGTACTTC
15	once	TRBD2	TRBJ2-3	TRBV30	CALLRWEGNLDTQYF	TGTGCCTTACTTCGGTGGGAGGGCAATCTGGATACGCAGTATTTT
16	NA	NA	TRBJ1-1	TRBV7-8	CASSLAAQGMNTEAFF	TGTGCCAGCAGCTTAGCAGCCCAGGGCATGAACACTGAAGCTTTCTTT
11	NA	NA	TRBJ2-7	TRBV10-3	CAISLNYEQYF	TGTGCCATCAGTCTTAATTACGAGCAGTACTTC
14	NA	TRBD2	TRBJ2-1	TRBV7-9	CASSLARGDNEQFF	TGTGCCAGCAGCTTAGCACGGGGGGACAATGAGCAGTTCTTC
15	NA	NA	TRBJ2-7	TRBV6-1	CASSEERVLGNEQYF	TGTGCCAGCAGTGAAGAGCGGGTTCTGGGGAACGAGCAGTACTTC
16	NA	TRBD2	TRBJ2-5	TRBV7-9	CAIKTDGGRVQETQYF	TGTGCCATAAAAACCGACGGCGGGAGAGTCCAAGAGACCCAGTACTTC
15	NA	NA	TRBJ2-7	TRBV12-5	CASGLVMGTSYEQYF	TGTGCTAGTGGTTTGGTCATGGGGACTTCCTACGAGCAGTACTTC
13	NA	NA	TRBJ1-5	TRBV4-2	CASSQDRGQPQHF	TGTGCCAGCAGCCAAGATCGAGGGCAGCCCCAGCATTTT
14	NA	TRBD2	TRBJ2-2	TRBV5-1	CASSSGGSGGELFF	TGCGCCAGCAGCTCGGGCGGGAGCGGCGGGGAGCTGTTTTTT
17	NA	TRBD2	TRBJ2-3	TRBV7-8	CASSLVVLAGGTDTQYF	TGTGCCAGCAGCTTAGTGGTGTTAGCGGGAGGAACAGATACGCAGTATTTT
13	NA	TRBD1	TRBJ1-2	TRBV7-3	CASSSRTGEGYTF	TGTGCCAGCAGCTCACGGACAGGGGAGGGCTACACCTTC
14	NA	TRBD1	TRBJ2-3	TRBV6-6	CASSYIQGADTQYF	TGTGCCAGCAGTTACATCCAGGGGGCAGATACGCAGTATTTT
12	few	NA	TRBJ1-2	TRBV15	CATSRASYGYTF	TGTGCCACCAGCAGAGCCTCCTATGGCTACACCTTC
15	NA	NA	TRBJ2-1	TRBV5-1	CASSYGESSYNEQFF	TGCGCCAGCTCCTACGGGGAGAGCTCCTACAATGAGCAGTTCTTC
18	NA	TRBD2	TRBJ2-7	TRBV19	CASSIAGLAGDPAYEQYF	TGTGCCAGTAGTATAGCTGGACTAGCGGGAGACCCGGCTTACGAGCAGTACTTC
15	NA	NA	TRBJ1-1	TRBV28	CASMGSISGDTEAFF	TGTGCCAGCATGGGGTCTATCTCGGGGGACACTGAAGCTTTCTTT
13	NA	TRBD2	TRBJ2-5	TRBV19	CATLERGRETQYF	TGTGCCACCCTCGAGCGGGGCCGAGAGACCCAGTACTTC
13	few	NA	TRBJ2-5	TRBV7-9	CASRHRAGETQYF	TGTGCCAGCAGACACAGGGCAGGGGAGACCCAGTACTTC
15	NA	TRBD1	TRBJ1-2	TRBV19	CASTSWGTGVYGYTF	TGTGCCAGTACCTCGTGGGGGACAGGAGTCTATGGCTACACCTTC
14	NA	NA	TRBJ1-5	TRBV2	CASSEYGGNQPQHF	TGTGCCAGCAGTGAATATGGAGGGAACCAGCCCCAGCATTTT
16	NA	TRBD2	TRBJ2-3	TRBV15	CATSGLTSGRPDTQYF	TGTGCCACCAGCGGACTAACTAGCGGGAGACCAGATACGCAGTATTTT
19	NA	TRBD1	TRBJ1-4	TRBV18	CASSPLQVGQGAYGEKLFF	TGTGCCAGCTCACCTCTTCAGGTGGGACAGGGGGCGTACGGCGAAAAACTGTTTTTT